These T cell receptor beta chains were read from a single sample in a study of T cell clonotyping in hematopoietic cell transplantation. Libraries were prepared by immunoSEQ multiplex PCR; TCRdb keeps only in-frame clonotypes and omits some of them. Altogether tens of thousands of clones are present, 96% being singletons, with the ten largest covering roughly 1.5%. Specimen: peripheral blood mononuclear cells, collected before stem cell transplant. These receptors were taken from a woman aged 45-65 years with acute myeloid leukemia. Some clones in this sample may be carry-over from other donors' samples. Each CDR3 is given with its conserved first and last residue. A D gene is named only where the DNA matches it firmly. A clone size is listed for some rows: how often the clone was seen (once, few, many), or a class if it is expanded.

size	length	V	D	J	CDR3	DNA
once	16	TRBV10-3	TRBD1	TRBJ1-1	CAIRGTGGGMNTEAFF	TGTGCCATCAGAGGGACAGGGGGAGGTATGAACACTGAAGCTTTCTTT
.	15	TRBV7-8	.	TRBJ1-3	CASSFRGSIGNTIYF	TGTGCCAGCAGCTTTAGGGGTTCGATCGGAAACACCATATATTTT
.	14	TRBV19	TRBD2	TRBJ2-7	CASSLGTTPYEQYF	TGTGCCAGTAGTCTTGGGACTACTCCCTACGAGCAGTACTTC
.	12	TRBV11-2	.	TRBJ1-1	CASSTPGREAFF	TGTGCCAGCAGCACTCCGGGGCGAGAGGCTTTCTTT
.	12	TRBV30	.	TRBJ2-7	CAWSVALGEQYF	TGTGCCTGGAGTGTAGCCCTGGGGGAGCAGTACTTC
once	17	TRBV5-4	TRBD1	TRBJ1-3	CASSLRTGGPSGNTIYF	TGTGCCAGCAGCCTCCGGACAGGGGGACCCTCTGGAAACACCATATATTTT
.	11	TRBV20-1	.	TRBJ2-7	CSASLAYEQYF	TGCAGTGCTAGTCTCGCCTACGAGCAGTACTTC
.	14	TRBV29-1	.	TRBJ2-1	CSVHWLYSYNEQFF	TGCAGCGTTCACTGGCTATACTCCTACAATGAGCAGTTCTTC
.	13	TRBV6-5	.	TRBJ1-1	CASSLRKNTEAFF	TGTGCCAGCAGCCTCAGGAAGAACACTGAAGCTTTCTTT
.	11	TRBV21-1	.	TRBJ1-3	CASGRGNTIYF	TGTGCCAGTGGGCGGGGAAACACCATATATTTT
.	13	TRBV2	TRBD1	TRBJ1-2	CASSARTGGGYTF	TGTGCCAGCAGTGCTAGGACAGGGGGTGGCTACACCTTC
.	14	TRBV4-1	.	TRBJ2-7	CASSQDRAAYEQYF	TGCGCCAGCAGCCAAGACAGGGCAGCCTACGAGCAGTACTTC
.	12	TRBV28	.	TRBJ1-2	CASRTGSRGYTF	TGTGCCAGCAGAACCGGATCCCGGGGCTACACCTTC
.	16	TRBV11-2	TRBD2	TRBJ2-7	CASSSRLGGSSYEQYF	TGTGCCAGCAGCTCTAGACTGGGCGGGAGCTCCTACGAGCAGTACTTC
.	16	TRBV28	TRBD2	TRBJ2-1	CASSREGLAGVTEQFF	TGTGCCAGCAGTCGGGAAGGACTAGCGGGAGTAACTGAGCAGTTCTTC
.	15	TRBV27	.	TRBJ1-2	CASSSRAGPNYGYTF	TGTGCCAGCAGTAGTCGGGCAGGGCCCAACTATGGCTACACCTTC
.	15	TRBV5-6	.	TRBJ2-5	CASSLENRGGETQYF	TGTGCCAGCAGCTTGGAGAACAGGGGGGGAGAGACCCAGTACTTC
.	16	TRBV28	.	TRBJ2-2	CASSTRDFEIPGELFF	TGTGCCAGCAGTACCCGGGACTTCGAGATCCCCGGGGAGCTGTTTTTT
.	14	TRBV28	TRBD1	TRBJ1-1	CASSWGQGSTEAFF	TGTGCCAGCAGTTGGGGACAGGGGAGCACTGAAGCTTTCTTT
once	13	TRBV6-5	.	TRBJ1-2	CASTQFRNYGYTF	TGTGCCAGCACCCAATTTCGAAACTATGGCTACACCTTC
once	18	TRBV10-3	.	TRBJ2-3	CAISDLFIGRGSTDTQYF	TGTGCCATCAGTGACCTCTTCATCGGACGGGGGAGTACAGATACGCAGTATTTT
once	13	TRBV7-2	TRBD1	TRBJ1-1	CASSYDRVTEAFF	TGTGCCAGCAGTTATGACAGGGTTACTGAAGCTTTCTTT
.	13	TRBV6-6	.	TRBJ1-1	CASSYTGNTEAFF	TGTGCCAGCAGTTACACAGGGAACACTGAAGCTTTCTTT
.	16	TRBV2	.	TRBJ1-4	CASSEIRGSWNEKLFF	TGTGCCAGCAGTGAAATTAGGGGGAGCTGGAATGAAAAACTGTTTTTT
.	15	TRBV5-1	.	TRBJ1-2	CASSLALGERGGYTF	TGCGCCAGCAGCTTGGCCTTAGGGGAACGGGGTGGCTACACCTTC
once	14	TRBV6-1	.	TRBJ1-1	CASSEALGGTEAFF	TGTGCCAGCAGTGAAGCGCTGGGGGGCACTGAAGCTTTCTTT
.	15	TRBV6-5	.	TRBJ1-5	CASSYSVQGNQPQHF	TGTGCCAGCAGTTACTCGGTCCAAGGCAATCAGCCCCAGCATTTT
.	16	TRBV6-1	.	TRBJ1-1	CASSEGLGAYNTEAFF	TGTGCCAGCAGTGAGGGTCTAGGGGCCTATAACACTGAAGCTTTCTTT
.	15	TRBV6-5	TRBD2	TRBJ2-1	CASSIQSGVEFGQFF	TGTGCCAGCAGCATCCAGAGCGGGGTGGAGTTCGGGCAGTTCTTC
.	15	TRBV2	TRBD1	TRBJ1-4	CASLGTVATNEKLFF	TGTGCCAGCCTTGGGACAGTCGCAACTAATGAAAAACTGTTTTTT
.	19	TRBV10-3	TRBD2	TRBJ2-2	CAISEALAGGRVNTGELFF	TGTGCCATCAGTGAGGCACTAGCGGGAGGACGCGTGAACACCGGGGAGCTGTTTTTT
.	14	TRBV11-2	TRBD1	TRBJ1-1	CASSIGQANTEAFF	TGTGCCAGCAGCATCGGACAGGCCAACACTGAAGCTTTCTTT
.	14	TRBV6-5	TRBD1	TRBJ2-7	CASSPRTGHYEQYF	TGTGCCAGCAGTCCGAGGACAGGACACTACGAGCAGTACTTC
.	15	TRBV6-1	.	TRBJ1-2	CASSEKSPWNYGYTF	TGTGCCAGCAGTGAAAAGTCTCCCTGGAACTATGGCTACACCTTC
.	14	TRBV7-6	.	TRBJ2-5	CASSLDSVQETQYF	TGTGCCAGCAGCTTAGATAGTGTCCAAGAGACCCAGTACTTC
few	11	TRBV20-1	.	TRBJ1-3	CSAGAGNTIYF	TGCAGTGCTGGGGCTGGAAACACCATATATTTT
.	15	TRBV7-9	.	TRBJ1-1	CASIQPGTKNTEAFF	TGTGCCAGCATCCAACCTGGGACAAAGAACACTGAAGCTTTCTTT
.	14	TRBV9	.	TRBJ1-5	CASSVGAVHQPQHF	TGTGCCAGCAGCGTAGGGGCAGTCCATCAGCCCCAGCATTTT
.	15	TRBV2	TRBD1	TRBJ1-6	CASGSRDRLNSPLHF	TGTGCCAGCGGGAGCCGGGACAGGTTAAATTCACCCCTCCACTTT
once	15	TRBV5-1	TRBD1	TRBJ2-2	CASSLAGQGAGELFF	TGCGCCAGCAGCTTGGCGGGACAGGGGGCCGGGGAGCTGTTTTTT
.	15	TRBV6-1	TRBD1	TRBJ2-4	CASSESTGGKNIQYF	TGTGCCAGCAGTGAGTCGACAGGGGGCAAAAACATTCAGTACTTC
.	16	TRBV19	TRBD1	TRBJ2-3	CASSRGAQGLYDTQYF	TGTGCCAGTAGCCGAGGGGCACAGGGGTTGTACGATACGCAGTATTTT
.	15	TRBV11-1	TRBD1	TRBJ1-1	CASSLGDRVRTEAFF	TGTGCCAGCAGCTTGGGAGACAGGGTAAGGACTGAAGCTTTCTTT
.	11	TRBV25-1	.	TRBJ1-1	CASSVDTEAFF	TGTGCCAGCAGTGTGGACACTGAAGCTTTCTTT
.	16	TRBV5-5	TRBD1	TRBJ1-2	CASSSIGDAQGSGYTF	TGTGCCAGCAGCTCGATCGGGGACGCACAGGGGAGTGGCTACACCTTC
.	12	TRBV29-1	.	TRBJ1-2	CSTKEGNYGYTF	TGCAGCACTAAGGAGGGAAACTATGGCTACACCTTC
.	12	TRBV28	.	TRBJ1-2	CASSRRDYGYTF	TGTGCCAGCAGTCGAAGGGACTATGGCTACACCTTC
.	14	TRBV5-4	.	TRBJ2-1	CASNAGMNYNEQFF	TGTGCCAGCAATGCAGGGATGAATTACAATGAGCAGTTCTTC
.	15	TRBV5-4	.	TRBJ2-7	CASSVGTFSRYEQYF	TGTGCCAGCAGCGTCGGGACTTTTAGCCGTTACGAGCAGTACTTC
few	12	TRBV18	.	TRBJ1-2	CASSPVRDGYTF	TGTGCCAGCTCACCAGTTAGGGATGGCTACACCTTC
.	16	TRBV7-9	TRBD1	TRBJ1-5	CASSLGTGFGNQPQHF	TGTGCCAGCAGCTTAGGGACAGGGTTTGGCAATCAGCCCCAGCATTTT
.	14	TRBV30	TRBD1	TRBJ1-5	CAWSVTGGFRPQHF	TGTGCCTGGAGTGTAACAGGGGGATTCAGGCCCCAGCATTTT
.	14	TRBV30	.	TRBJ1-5	CAWSVMSLNQPQHF	TGTGCCTGGAGTGTAATGTCACTAAATCAGCCCCAGCATTTT